This TCR beta chain was obtained from a study of T cell responses to AZD1222 COVID-19 vaccine (dated by TCRdb to about 2021). For context, the study as a whole: AZD1222 recipients given second doses at about 4 weeks or at about 12 weeks were pooled, since spike-specific TCR depth and breadth were not found to differ between the two schedules. TCR sequencing covered more than 230 trial participants: 200 to 220 given two doses of AZD1222 and about 26 given two doses of MenACWY control vaccine. Trial participants were enrolled by age into 18-55, 56-69 and 70-plus year subgroups, with about 150, 28 and 57 TCR-sequenced participants respectively. Overall study outcomes, separate from this receptor: A significant rise in spike-specific TCR breadth and depth was observed after two AZD1222 doses relative to day 0 and relative to MenACWY recipients. The vaccine-associated CD4 TCRs covered the entire spike protein, and the dominant responses fell in regions 160-218 and 743-854. Because no day 14 peak-response samples were available, repertoires were characterized only after the peak T cell response. Only a handful of AZD1222 recipients were SARS-CoV-2 seropositive at baseline, limiting conclusions about previously exposed vaccinees. In the small 56-69-year group, the increase in depth fell short of significance, most likely because of low power. Nearly half of unique spike-specific TCRs reportedly recognized epitopes outside regions mutated in the B.1.351 and B.1.1.7 variants. Participants were mostly white British and included more females than males, and it was suggested by the authors that clonal diversity may have been underestimated.

The intended sense of this specimen's time point label: baseline before first vaccination. Vaccinee samples came from UK trials COV001 and COV002, including a single-blind randomized controlled phase 2/3 trial of AZD1222 (ChAdOx1 nCoV-19) in healthy adults. For TCRbeta chain sequencing, PBMC samples from trial participants were taken at day 0 and at day 28 after the second dose. The CDR3 regions of human TCRbeta chains were analyzed by immunosequencing. In the paper's pipeline: Repertoire TCRs were checked for matches against a reference library of SARS-CoV-2-specific TCRs that had been generated using the MIRA antigen-specificity platform. Breadth was defined as the fraction of unique TCRs that were SARS-CoV-2-associated, and depth was defined as the fraction of total T cells that were SARS-CoV-2-associated. Using the MIRA data, each spike-specific TCR was assigned both to the spike region to which the TCR was reactive and to a CD4 or CD8 class. Log10-transformed breadth and depth values were compared by one-way ANOVA with Sidak's multiple comparisons tests. Imported from immuneACCESS, the table was reduced by TCRdb to in-frame sequences with V and J called. These copies leave out some clones; in studies compared against another copy, an unresolved V gene accounts for under half, and the cause of the remainder is not known. V, J and clone size derive from that table, while D and trimming were established from the DNA sequence. The sample includes 150,000 or so clones, with around 92% observed a single time. The ten biggest clones cover around 1.3% of the sample.

In the case of this clone: Its recognized antigen is unknown. Per-base qualities were not stored, and no clone one base away is much larger.

Via the germline V gene (reference sequence), CDR1 is LNHDA and CDR2 SQIVND. Taken from cysteine to phenylalanine, the CDR3 has 15 residues. Only the CDR3 portion is preserved as DNA: 45 bases, with reading frame beginning at the first base. V and J are truncated by 1 base and 2 bases respectively, leaving an intervening sequence of 12 bases. This receptor was identified in an adult in good health. This chain joins TRBV19 to TRBJ2-7; the D gene is perhaps TRBD2, on 5 matching bases. Sample: peripheral blood, taken on day 0 of AZD1222 vaccination. CDR3 region: CASSIVSGVPYEQYF. Here is the DNA: TGTGCCAGTAGTATAGTGTCCGGGGTGCCCTACGAGCAGTACTTC.